This T cell receptor (beta chain) is from a study of blood T cell repertoires in COVID-19. Study context: Material from acute and convalescent COVID-19 was sourced from the United States, Italy and Spain.

V dropped 1 base and J dropped 10; count of bases not matched to a gene: 5. Looked up from germline, CDR1 is SGHTA and CDR2 is FQGTGA. The CDR3 runs to 13 residues. In the study's own analysis: Reference gene primer amplification gave estimated nucleated cell counts. Libraries were prepared by immunoSEQ multiplex PCR; TCRdb keeps only in-frame clonotypes and omits some of them. The D gene and trimming were derived from the DNA, and the V and J assignments and clone size from that table. The repertoire includes more than 110,000 clones, roughly 86% of them detected once, and 5% to 6% sits in the top ten.

Input material: peripheral blood. The chain recombines TRBV7-3 with TRBJ1-1; 8 bases are a match to TRBD1. The TCR was taken from a human donor in a cohort sampled during active COVID-19. The CDR3, as DNA: TGTGCCAGCAGCTTAAGACAGGGGCAACGAGCTTTCTTT. The encoded protein is CASSLRQGQRAFF. Supplemented by reference TRBV7-3 and TRBJ1-1, the full variable domain reads GAGVSQTPSNKVTEKGKYVELRCDPISGHTALYWYRQSLGQGPEFLIYFQGTGAADDSGLPNDRFFAVRPEGSVSTLKIQRTERGDSAVYLCASSLRQGQRAFFGQGTRLTVV.